The rows below give T cell receptor beta chains drawn from one sample of a study of blood T cells in healthy people across ages. TCRdb re-called the 5' RACE reads through MiXCR, storing one row per CDR3 protein. The table lists about 640,000 distinct CDR3 sequences, about 43% of them singletons, with around 32% in the top ten. The sequencing input was blood. The receptors stem from an older man in good health. CDR3s include the opening cysteine and the closing phenylalanine or tryptophan. A D gene is named only where the DNA matches it firmly. Size is omitted from some rows. Given values are once, few, many or a class for expanded clones.

TRBD1 | TRBJ1-4 | 15 | TRBV6-5 | NA | CASSFGTATNEKLFF | TGTGCCAGCAGTTTCGGGACAGCAACTAATGAAAAACTGTTTTTT
NA | TRBJ1-5 | 14 | TRBV6-2/TRBV6-3 | NA | CASRPYRGDQPQHF | TGTGCCAGCCGACCGTACCGGGGGGATCAGCCCCAGCATTTT
NA | TRBJ2-3 | 16 | TRBV20-1 | NA | CSARGQVTFTADTQYF | TGCAGTGCTAGAGGGCAAGTAACTTTTACCGCAGATACGCAGTATTTT
NA | TRBJ2-5 | 14 | TRBV28 | few | CASTAGATRETQYF | TGTGCCAGCACTGCAGGGGCGACGCGAGAGACCCAGTACTTC
NA | TRBJ2-5 | 13 | TRBV6-2/TRBV6-3 | NA | CASSSQGGNEQYF | TGTGCCAGCAGTTCTCAAGGGGGGAATGAGCAGTACTTC
TRBD2 | TRBJ2-1 | 17 | TRBV11-2 | NA | CASSTSGRAFSYNEQFF | TGTGCCAGCAGCACCAGCGGGAGGGCCTTTTCCTACAATGAGCAGTTCTTC
TRBD1 | TRBJ1-4 | 14 | TRBV18 | few | CASSLQGTGSRLFF | TGTGCCAGCTCACTCCAAGGGACAGGGAGTCGGCTGTTTTTT
NA | TRBJ2-5 | 15 | TRBV11-2 | many | CASSPPGEEYNEQYF | TGTGCCAGCAGCCCCCCGGGGGAAGAATACAATGAGCAGTACTTC
TRBD2 | TRBJ2-1 | 16 | TRBV4-1 | NA | CASSQVSGLAGFEQFF | TGCGCCAGCAGCCAAGTTTCGGGACTAGCGGGTTTCGAGCAGTTCTTC
NA | TRBJ1-6 | 16 | TRBV7-2 | NA | CASSLAPRGSNSPLHF | TGTGCCAGCAGCTTAGCCCCAAGGGGTAGCAATTCACCCCTCCACTTT
NA | TRBJ1-2 | 13 | TRBV12-3/TRBV12-4 | few | CASSLEGRFGYTF | TGTGCCAGCAGTTTAGAGGGACGGTTCGGCTACACCTTC
NA | TRBJ2-5 | 15 | TRBV5-4 | few | CASSDRTGVYETQYF | TGTGCCAGCAGCGACCGGACTGGGGTGTATGAGACCCAGTACTTC